This paragraph reports one T cell receptor (beta chain). This sample was included in a study of early stage breast cancer tumors. Study details: Most invasive tumors, about 80% of the 16, were ER+/PR+/HER2-.

The assay was immunoSEQ multiplex PCR, and TCRdb's table has in-frame clones only and misses some. Among 45,000 to 50,000 clones listed, roughly 84% were seen once. Germline values: CDR1 SGHNT, CDR2 YENEEA. This CDR3 spans 14 amino acids. Trimming cost V 1 base and J 5 bases; bases outside gene matches: 4. Sequencing was carried out using blood. The V call is TRBV11-3, the J call TRBJ2-7; 8 nucleotides line up with TRBD1. This receptor was obtained from a person aged 45 to 59 with breast cancer. Written as DNA, the CDR3 is TGTGCCAGCAGCTTAGGACAGGGGCGGCACGAGCAGTACTTC. Its translation is CASSLGQGRHEQYF.